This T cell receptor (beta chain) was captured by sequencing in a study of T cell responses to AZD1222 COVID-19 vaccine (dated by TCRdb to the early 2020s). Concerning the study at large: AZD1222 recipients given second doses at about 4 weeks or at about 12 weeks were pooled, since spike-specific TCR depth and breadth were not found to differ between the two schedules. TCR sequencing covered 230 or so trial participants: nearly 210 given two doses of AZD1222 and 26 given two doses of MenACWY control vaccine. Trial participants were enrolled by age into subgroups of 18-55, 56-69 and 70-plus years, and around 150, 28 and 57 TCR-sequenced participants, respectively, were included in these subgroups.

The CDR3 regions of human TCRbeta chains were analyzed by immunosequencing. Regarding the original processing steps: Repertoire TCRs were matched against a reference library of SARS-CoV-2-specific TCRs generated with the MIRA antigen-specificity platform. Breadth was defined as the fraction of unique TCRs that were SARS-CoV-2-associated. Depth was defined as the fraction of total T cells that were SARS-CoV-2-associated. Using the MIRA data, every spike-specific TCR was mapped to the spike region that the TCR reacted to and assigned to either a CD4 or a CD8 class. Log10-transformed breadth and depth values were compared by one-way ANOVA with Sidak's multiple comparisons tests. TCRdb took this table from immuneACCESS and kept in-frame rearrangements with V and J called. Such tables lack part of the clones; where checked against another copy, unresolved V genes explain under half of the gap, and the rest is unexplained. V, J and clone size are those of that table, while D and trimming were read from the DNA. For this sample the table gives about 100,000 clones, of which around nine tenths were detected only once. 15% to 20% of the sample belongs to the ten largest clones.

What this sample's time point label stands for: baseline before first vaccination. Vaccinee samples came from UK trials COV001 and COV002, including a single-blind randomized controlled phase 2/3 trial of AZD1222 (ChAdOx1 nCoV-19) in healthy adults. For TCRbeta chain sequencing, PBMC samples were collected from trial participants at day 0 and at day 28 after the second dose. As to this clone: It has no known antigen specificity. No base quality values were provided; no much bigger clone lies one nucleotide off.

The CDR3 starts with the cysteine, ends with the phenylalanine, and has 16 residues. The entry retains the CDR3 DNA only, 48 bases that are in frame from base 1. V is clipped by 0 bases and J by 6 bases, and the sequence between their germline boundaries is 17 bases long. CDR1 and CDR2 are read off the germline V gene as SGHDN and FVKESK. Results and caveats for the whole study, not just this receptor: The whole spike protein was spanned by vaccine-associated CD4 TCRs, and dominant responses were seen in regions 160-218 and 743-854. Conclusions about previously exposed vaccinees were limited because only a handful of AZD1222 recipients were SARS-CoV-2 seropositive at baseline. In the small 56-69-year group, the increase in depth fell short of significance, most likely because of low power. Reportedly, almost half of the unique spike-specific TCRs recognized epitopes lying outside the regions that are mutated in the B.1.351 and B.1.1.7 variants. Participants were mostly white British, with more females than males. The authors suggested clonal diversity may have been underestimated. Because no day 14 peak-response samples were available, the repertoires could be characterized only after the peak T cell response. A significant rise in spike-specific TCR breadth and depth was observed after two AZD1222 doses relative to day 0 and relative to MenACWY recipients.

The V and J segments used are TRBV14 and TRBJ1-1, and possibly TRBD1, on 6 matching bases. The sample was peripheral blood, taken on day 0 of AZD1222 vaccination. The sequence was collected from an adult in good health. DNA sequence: TGTGCCAGCAGCCAAGAACCCTACGGACGGGGGCCTGAAGCTTTCTTT. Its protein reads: CASSQEPYGRGPEAFF. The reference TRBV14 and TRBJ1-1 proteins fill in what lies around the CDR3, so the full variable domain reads EAGVTQFPSHSVIEKGQTVTLRCDPISGHDNLYWYRRVMGKEIKFLLHFVKESKQDESGMPNNRFLAERTGGTYSTLKVQPAELEDSGVYFCASSQEPYGRGPEAFFGQGTRLTVV.